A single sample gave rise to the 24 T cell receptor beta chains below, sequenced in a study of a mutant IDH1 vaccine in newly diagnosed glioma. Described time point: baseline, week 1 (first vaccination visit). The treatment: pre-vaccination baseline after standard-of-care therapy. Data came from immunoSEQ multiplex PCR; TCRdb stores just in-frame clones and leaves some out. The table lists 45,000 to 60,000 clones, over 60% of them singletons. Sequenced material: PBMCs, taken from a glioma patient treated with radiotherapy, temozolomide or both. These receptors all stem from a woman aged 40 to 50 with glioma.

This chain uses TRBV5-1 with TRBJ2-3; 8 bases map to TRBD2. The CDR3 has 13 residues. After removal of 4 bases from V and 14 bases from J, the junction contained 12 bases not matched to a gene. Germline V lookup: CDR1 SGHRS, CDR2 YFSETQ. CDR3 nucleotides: TGCGCCAGCAGCCCCGGGGGGGTTGATATGGGGTATTTT. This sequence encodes CASSPGGVDMGYF.

CDR3 nucleotides: TGTGCCAGCAGCTTAGACTATACCGGGGAGCTGTTTTTT. It yields the protein CASSLDYTGELFF. The chain links TRBV13 to TRBJ2-2; no clear D gene. V was cut by 1 base and J by 5 bases, with 5 bases left in between. This CDR3 contains 13 residues. Per the germline V gene, CDR1 is PRHDT and CDR2 is FYEKMQ (reference sequence).

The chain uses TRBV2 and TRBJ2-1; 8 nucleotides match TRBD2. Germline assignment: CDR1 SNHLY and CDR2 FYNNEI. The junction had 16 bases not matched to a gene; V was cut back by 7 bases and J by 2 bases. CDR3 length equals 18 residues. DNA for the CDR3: TGTGCCAGCAAAGTATGGGGACTAGACACCCCCCCCTACAATGAGCAGTTCTTC. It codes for CASKVWGLDTPPYNEQFF.

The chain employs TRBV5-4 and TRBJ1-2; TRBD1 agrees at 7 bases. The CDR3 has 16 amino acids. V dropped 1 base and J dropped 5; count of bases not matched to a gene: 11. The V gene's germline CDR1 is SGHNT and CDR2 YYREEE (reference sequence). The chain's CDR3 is CASSLNPKDRLYGYTF. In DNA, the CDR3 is TGTGCCAGCAGCTTGAACCCTAAGGACAGGTTATATGGCTACACCTTC.

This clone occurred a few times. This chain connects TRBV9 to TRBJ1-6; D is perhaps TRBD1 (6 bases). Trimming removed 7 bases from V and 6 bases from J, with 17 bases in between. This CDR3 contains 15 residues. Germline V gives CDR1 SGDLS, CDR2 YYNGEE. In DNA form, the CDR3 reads TGTGCCAGCCAATATGGGCAGGGGTTTAATTCACCCCTCCACTTT. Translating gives CASQYGQGFNSPLHF.

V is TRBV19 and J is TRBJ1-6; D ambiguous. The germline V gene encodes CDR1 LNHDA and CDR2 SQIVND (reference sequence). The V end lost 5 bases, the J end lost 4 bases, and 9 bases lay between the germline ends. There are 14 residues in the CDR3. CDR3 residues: CASSLLGYNSPLHF. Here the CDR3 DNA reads TGTGCCAGTAGTCTCCTTGGATATAATTCACCCCTCCACTTT.

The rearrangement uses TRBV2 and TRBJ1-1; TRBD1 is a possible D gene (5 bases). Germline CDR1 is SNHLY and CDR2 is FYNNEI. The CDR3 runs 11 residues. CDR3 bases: TGTGCAACGGGGCGGGTCACTGAAGCTTTCTTT. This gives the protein CATGRVTEAFF.

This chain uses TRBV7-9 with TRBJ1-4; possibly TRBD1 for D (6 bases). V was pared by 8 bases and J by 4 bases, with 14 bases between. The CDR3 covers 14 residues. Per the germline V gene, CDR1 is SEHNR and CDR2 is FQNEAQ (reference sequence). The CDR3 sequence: CASQTQGGNEKLFF. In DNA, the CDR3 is TGTGCCAGCCAAACCCAAGGGGGTAATGAAAAACTGTTTTTT.

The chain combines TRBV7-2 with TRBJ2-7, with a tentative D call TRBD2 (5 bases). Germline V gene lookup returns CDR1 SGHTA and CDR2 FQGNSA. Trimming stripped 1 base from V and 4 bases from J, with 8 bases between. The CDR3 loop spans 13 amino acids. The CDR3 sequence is CASSLVPGYEQYF. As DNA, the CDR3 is TGTGCCAGCAGCTTAGTACCGGGGTACGAGCAGTACTTC. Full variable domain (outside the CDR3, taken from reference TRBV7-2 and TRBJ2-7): GAGVSQSPSNKVTEKGKDVELRCDPISGHTALYWYRQSLGQGLEFLIYFQGNSAPDKSGLPSDRFSAERTGGSVSTLTIQRTQQEDSAVYLCASSLVPGYEQYFGPGTRLTVT.

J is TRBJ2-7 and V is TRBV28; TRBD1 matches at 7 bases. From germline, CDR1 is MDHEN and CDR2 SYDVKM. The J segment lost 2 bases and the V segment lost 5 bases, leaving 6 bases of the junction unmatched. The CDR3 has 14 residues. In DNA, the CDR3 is TGTGCCAGCAGTCCTCCCGGGACAGCCTACGAGCAGTACTTC. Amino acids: CASSPPGTAYEQYF.

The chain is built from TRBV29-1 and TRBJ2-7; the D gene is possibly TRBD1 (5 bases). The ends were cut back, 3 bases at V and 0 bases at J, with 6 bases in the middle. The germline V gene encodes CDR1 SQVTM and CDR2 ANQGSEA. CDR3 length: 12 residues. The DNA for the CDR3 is TGCAGCGTTGATAGGGGCTCCTACGAGCAGTACTTC. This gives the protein CSVDRGSYEQYF.

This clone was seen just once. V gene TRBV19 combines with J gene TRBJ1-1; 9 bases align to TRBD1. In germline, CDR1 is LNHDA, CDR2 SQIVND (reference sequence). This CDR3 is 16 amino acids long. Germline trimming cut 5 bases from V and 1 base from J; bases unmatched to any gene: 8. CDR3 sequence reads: CASSGLRTGENTEAFF. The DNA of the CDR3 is TGTGCCAGTAGTGGGCTCCGGACAGGGGAGAACACTGAAGCTTTCTTT.

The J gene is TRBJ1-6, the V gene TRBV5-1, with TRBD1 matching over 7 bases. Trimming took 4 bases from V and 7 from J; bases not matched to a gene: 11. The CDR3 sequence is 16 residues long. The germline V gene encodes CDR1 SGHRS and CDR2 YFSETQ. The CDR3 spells CASSPTLGQLNSPLHF. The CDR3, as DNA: TGCGCCAGCAGCCCCACGTTGGGACAGCTAAATTCACCCCTCCACTTT. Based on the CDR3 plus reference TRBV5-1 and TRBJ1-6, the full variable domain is KAGVTQTPRYLIKTRGQQVTLSCSPISGHRSVSWYQQTPGQGLQFLFEYFSETQRNKGNFPGRFSGRQFSNSRSEMNVSTLELGDSALYLCASSPTLGQLNSPLHFGNGTRLTVT.

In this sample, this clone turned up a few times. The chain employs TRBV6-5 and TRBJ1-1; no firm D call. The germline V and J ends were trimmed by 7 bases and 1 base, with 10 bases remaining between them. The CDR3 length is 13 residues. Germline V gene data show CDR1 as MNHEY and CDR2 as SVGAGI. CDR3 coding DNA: TGTGCCAGCACCCTAAAGGGGAACACTGAAGCTTTCTTT. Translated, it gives CASTLKGNTEAFF.

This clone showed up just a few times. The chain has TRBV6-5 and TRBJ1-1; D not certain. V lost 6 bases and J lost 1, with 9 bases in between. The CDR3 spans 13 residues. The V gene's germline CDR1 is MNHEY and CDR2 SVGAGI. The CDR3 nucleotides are TGTGCCAGCAGGCCCGCGGGGAACACTGAAGCTTTCTTT. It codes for CASRPAGNTEAFF.

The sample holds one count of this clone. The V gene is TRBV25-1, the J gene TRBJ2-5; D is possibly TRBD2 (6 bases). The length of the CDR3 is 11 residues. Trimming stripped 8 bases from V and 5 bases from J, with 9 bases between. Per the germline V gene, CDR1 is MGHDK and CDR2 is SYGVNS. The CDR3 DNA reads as TGTGCCAGCGGGGAGGATGAGACCCAGTACTTC. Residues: CASGEDETQYF.

Here the CDR3 reads CASSDPRAYEKLFF. The CDR3 DNA is TGTGCCAGCAGTGATCCCAGGGCTTATGAAAAACTGTTTTTT. V gene TRBV2 combines with J gene TRBJ1-4; weak D call: TRBD1 (5 bases). The V end was cut by 3 bases, the J end by 6 bases, with 11 bases between. The germline CDR1 and CDR2 sequences are SNHLY and FYNNEI. CDR3 size: 14 residues.

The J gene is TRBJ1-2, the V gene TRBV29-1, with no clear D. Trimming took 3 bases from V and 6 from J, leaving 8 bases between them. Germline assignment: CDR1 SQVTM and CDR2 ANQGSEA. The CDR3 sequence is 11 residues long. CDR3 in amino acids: CSVEGRDGYTF. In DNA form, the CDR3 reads TGCAGCGTTGAGGGCCGAGATGGCTACACCTTC.

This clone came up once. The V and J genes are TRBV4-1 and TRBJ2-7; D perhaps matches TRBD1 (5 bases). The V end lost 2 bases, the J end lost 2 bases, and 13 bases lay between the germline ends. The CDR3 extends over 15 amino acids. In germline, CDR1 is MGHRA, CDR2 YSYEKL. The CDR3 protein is CASSQSRQGPYEQYF. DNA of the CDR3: TGCGCCAGCAGCCAATCCCGCCAGGGCCCCTACGAGCAGTACTTC.

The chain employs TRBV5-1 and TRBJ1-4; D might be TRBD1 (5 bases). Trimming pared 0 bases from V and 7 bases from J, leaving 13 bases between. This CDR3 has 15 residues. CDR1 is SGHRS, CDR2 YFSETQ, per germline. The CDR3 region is CASSLEAGSSEKLFF. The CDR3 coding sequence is TGCGCCAGCAGCTTGGAGGCAGGGTCTAGTGAAAAACTGTTTTTT.

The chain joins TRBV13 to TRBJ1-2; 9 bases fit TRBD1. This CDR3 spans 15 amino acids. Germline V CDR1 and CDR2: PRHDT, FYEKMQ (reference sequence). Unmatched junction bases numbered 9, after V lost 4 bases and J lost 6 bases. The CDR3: CASSSSRDRADGYTF. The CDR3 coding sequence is TGTGCCAGCAGCTCGTCCCGGGACAGGGCTGATGGCTACACCTTC.

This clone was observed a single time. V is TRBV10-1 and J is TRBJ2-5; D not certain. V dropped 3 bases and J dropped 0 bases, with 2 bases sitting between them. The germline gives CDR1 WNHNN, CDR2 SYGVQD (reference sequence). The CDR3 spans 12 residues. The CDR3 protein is CASSDHQETQYF. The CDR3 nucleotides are TGCGCCAGCAGTGACCACCAAGAGACCCAGTACTTC.

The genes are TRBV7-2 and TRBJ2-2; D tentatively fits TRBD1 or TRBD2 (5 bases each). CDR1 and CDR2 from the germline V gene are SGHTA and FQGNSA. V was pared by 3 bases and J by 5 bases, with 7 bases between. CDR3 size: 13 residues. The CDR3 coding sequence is TGTGCCAGCAGCTTGGGGGAAACCGGGGAGCTGTTTTTT. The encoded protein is CASSLGETGELFF.

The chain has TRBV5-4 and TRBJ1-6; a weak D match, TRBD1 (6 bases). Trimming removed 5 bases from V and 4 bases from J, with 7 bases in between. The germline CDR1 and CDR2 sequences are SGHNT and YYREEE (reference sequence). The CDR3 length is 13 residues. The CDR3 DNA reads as TGTGCCAGCAGACAGGGTTATAATTCACCCCTCCACTTT. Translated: CASRQGYNSPLHF.